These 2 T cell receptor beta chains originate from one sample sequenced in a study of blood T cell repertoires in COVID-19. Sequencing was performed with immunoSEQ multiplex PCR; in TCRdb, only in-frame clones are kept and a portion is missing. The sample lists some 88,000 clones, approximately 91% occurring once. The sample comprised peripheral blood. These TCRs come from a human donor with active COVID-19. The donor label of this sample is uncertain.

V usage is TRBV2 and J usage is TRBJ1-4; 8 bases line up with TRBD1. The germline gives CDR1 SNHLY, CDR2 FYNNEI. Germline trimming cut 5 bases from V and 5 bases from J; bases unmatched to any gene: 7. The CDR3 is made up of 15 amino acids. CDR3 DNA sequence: TGTGCCAGCAGTCTCGGCAGGGGGCAGAATGAAAAACTGTTTTTT. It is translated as CASSLGRGQNEKLFF.

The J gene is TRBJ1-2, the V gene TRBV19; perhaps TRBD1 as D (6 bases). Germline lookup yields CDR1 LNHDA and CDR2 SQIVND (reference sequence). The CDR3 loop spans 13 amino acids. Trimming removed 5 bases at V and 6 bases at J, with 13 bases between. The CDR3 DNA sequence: TGTGCCAGTAGTGCCAACTACAGGGATGGCTACACCTTC. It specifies CASSANYRDGYTF.